Below are 24 T cell receptor beta chains sequenced from a single sample in a study of Ad26.COV2.S vaccination and SARS-CoV-2 variants. TCRdb's copy holds only in-frame clones and misses some; the assay was immunoSEQ multiplex PCR. In the table there are 240,000 or so clones, more than 75% of which are singletons. As for treatment: some 20 received Ad26.COV2.S at low or high dose, single or two shots; about 5 received placebo; per-sample allocation not given. Sampling was performed 63 days after the first vaccine or placebo injection. Material: peripheral blood, obtained in a trial of Ad26.COV2.S vaccine versus placebo. These TCRs come from a person between 18 and 59 years old who received the Ad26.COV2.S COVID-19 vaccine or a placebo.

This sequence joins TRBV4-1 and TRBJ1-6; unclear D gene. The germline V gene has CDR1 MGHRA and CDR2 YSYEKL. CDR3 size: 16 residues. V was shortened by 5 bases and J by 0 bases, with 11 bases between the two germline ends. In DNA, the CDR3 is TGCGCCAGCAGCACCCTACTTAGCTCCTATAATTCACCCCTCCACTTT. It yields the protein CASSTLLSSYNSPLHF.

The V call is TRBV29-1, the J call TRBJ2-5; tentatively, D is TRBD1 (5 bases). Germline V gene sequence: CDR1 SQVTM, CDR2 ANQGSEA. The CDR3 is 13 residues long. Trimming cost V 3 bases and J 5 bases, with 13 bases left between them. CDR3 in amino acids: CSVDSSGQETQYF. CDR3 DNA: TGCAGCGTTGACTCCTCAGGGCAGGAGACCCAGTACTTC.

The chain carries TRBV6-6 and TRBJ2-7; D possibly corresponds to TRBD1 (6 bases). The V and J ends lost 7 bases and 3 bases respectively, with 10 bases between them. There are 12 residues in the CDR3. The germline gives CDR1 MNHNY, CDR2 SVGAGI (reference sequence). The CDR3: CASTGQFYEQYF. The CDR3 DNA is TGTGCCAGCACCGGACAGTTCTACGAGCAGTACTTC.

The rearrangement uses TRBV7-6 and TRBJ1-2; 9 positions match TRBD1. The CDR3 covers 16 residues. After removal of 4 bases from V and 6 bases from J, the junction contained 12 bases not matched to a gene. CDR1 and CDR2 from the germline V gene are SGHVS and FNYEAQ. The CDR3 bases are TGTGCCAGCAGCTCGTACGCCGGGACAGGGAGACATGGCTACACCTTC. This gives the protein CASSSYAGTGRHGYTF.

This chain uses TRBV19 with TRBJ2-1, with 10 bases identical to TRBD2. The CDR3 covers 17 residues. V was clipped by 3 bases and J by 0 bases; unmatched bases: 5. Germline V gene data show CDR1 as LNHDA and CDR2 as SQIVND (reference sequence). The DNA of the CDR3 is TGTGCCAGTAGTATGCTCCCTAGCGGGAGCTCCTACAATGAGCAGTTCTTC. It encodes CASSMLPSGSSYNEQFF.

This clone was recorded once. The CDR3 protein is CASSSPQGLNLAEQYF. The CDR3 bases are TGTGCCAGCAGCTCCCCCCAGGGGCTTAACCTGGCCGAGCAGTACTTC. The J gene is TRBJ2-7, the V gene TRBV27, with a tentative D call TRBD1 (6 bases). The CDR3 is made up of 16 amino acids. V was trimmed by 6 bases and J by 6 bases, leaving 24 bases between them. The germline CDR1 and CDR2 sequences are MNHEY and SMNVEV (reference sequence).

The chain combines TRBV28 with TRBJ2-7; D possibly corresponds to TRBD1 (6 bases). The V gene lost 3 bases and the J gene lost 2 bases, with 11 bases spanning the gap. Germline CDR1 and CDR2: MDHEN and SYDVKM. This CDR3 has 14 amino acids. DNA of the CDR3: TGTGCCAGCAGTTTCCTCGGACAGACCTACGAGCAGTACTTC. It yields the protein CASSFLGQTYEQYF. Full variable domain (missing parts from reference TRBV28 and TRBJ2-7): DVKVTQSSRYLVKRTGEKVFLECVQDMDHENMFWYRQDPGLGLRLIYFSYDVKMKEKGDIPEGYSVSREKKERFSLILESASTNQTSMYLCASSFLGQTYEQYFGPGTRLTVT.

J is TRBJ2-1 and V is TRBV28, with TRBD1 as a possible D gene (7 bases). This CDR3 has 12 residues. The germline V and J ends were trimmed by 8 bases and 12 bases, with 17 bases remaining between them. Germline V gene lookup returns CDR1 MDHEN and CDR2 SYDVKM. The CDR3 sequence: CASQGGLRGQFF. CDR3 nucleotide sequence: TGTGCCAGCCAGGGGGGTCTCCGGGGGCAGTTCTTC. The full variable domain, completed using reference TRBV28 and TRBJ2-1, is DVKVTQSSRYLVKRTGEKVFLECVQDMDHENMFWYRQDPGLGLRLIYFSYDVKMKEKGDIPEGYSVSREKKERFSLILESASTNQTSMYLCASQGGLRGQFFGPGTRLTVL.

The chain is built from TRBV24-1 and TRBJ2-2, with D perhaps matching TRBD1 or TRBD2 (5 bases each). Looked up from germline, CDR1 is KGHDR and CDR2 is SFDVKD. The CDR3 loop spans 16 amino acids. With 3 bases removed from V and 1 base from J, the gap between germline ends came to 11 bases. CDR3 coding DNA: TGTGCCACCAGTGATCGGGACGGGAAGAACACCGGGGAGCTGTTTTTT. Translating gives CATSDRDGKNTGELFF.

The J gene is TRBJ2-3, the V gene TRBV11-2, with 10 bases identical to TRBD2. Germline lookup yields CDR1 SGHAT and CDR2 FQNNGV. V lost 5 bases, J lost 0 bases, and 11 bases stayed unmatched. The CDR3 is made up of 18 amino acids. The CDR3 DNA follows: TGTGCCAGCAGCCGCCGGACTAGCGGTGTAACTAGCACAGATACGCAGTATTTT. Its translation is CASSRRTSGVTSTDTQYF.

V usage is TRBV11-2 and J usage is TRBJ2-7; TRBD2 aligns across 7 bases. There are 17 residues in the CDR3. The germline CDR1 and CDR2 sequences are SGHAT and FQNNGV. The J segment lost 1 base and the V segment lost 1 base, leaving 10 bases of the junction unmatched. This CDR3 reads CASSLGPLGAGSYEQYF. The CDR3 DNA sequence: TGTGCCAGCAGCTTAGGCCCTTTGGGAGCGGGGTCCTACGAGCAGTACTTC.

This clone occurred once. V is TRBV6-5 and J is TRBJ2-3; no reliable D call. In germline, CDR1 is MNHEY, CDR2 SVGAGI. CDR3 length: 13 residues. Trimming took off 2 bases at V and 2 bases at J, with 5 bases between the two ends. The CDR3 DNA follows: TGTGCCAGCAGTTACGGGTTCACAGATACGCAGTATTTT. Translated: CASSYGFTDTQYF.

This chain links TRBV27 with TRBJ2-1; D is unclear. V was shortened by 3 bases and J by 2 bases, with 14 bases between the two germline ends. The CDR3 consists of 16 residues. Germline CDR1 reads MNHEY; CDR2 reads SMNVEV (reference sequence). The CDR3 loop reads CASSLSGPNTYNEQFF. The DNA for the CDR3 is TGTGCCAGCAGTTTGAGTGGACCTAACACCTACAATGAGCAGTTCTTC.

This chain links TRBV3-1 (or the pseudogene TRBV3-2) with TRBJ1-2; a possible D gene is TRBD1 (5 bases). This CDR3 region has 16 residues. Germline V gene sequence: CDR1 LGHDT, CDR2 YNNKEL (reference sequence). Deletions cut 3 bases from V and 2 bases from J, with 16 bases between. The DNA for the CDR3 is TGTGCCAGCAGCCATATTATGGGGGTGCAGAACTATGGCTACACCTTC. Its protein product is CASSHIMGVQNYGYTF.

This clone was picked up one time. The chain links TRBV2 to TRBJ2-2; 8 nucleotides match TRBD2. J lost 4 bases, V lost 4 bases, and 8 bases had no gene match. The CDR3 is 16 amino acids. Per the germline V gene, CDR1 is SNHLY and CDR2 is FYNNEI. The CDR3 spells CASSAEAGGPTGELFF. CDR3 coding DNA: TGTGCCAGCAGTGCCGAGGCGGGGGGCCCCACCGGGGAGCTGTTTTTT.

The chain has TRBV6-5 and TRBJ1-4, with TRBD1 identical over 7 bases. The CDR3 loop spans 14 amino acids. V shed 6 bases and J 2 bases; nucleotides not matched to a gene: 3. Per germline, CDR1 MNHEY and CDR2 SVGAGI. CDR3 DNA: TGTGCCAGCAGATTGACAGGGACTAATGAAAAACTGTTTTTT. Protein: CASRLTGTNEKLFF.

V is TRBV5-5 and J is TRBJ1-5, with D perhaps matching TRBD1 (6 bases). V lost 2 bases to trimming and J lost 3 bases, with 9 bases between them. The CDR3 runs 14 residues. The germline V gene has CDR1 SGHKS and CDR2 YYEKEE (reference sequence). CDR3 DNA: TGTGCCAGCAGCTTACAGGGACCCAATCAGCCCCAGCATTTT. Translated: CASSLQGPNQPQHF. Based on the CDR3 plus reference TRBV5-5 and TRBJ1-5, the full variable domain is DAGVTQSPTHLIKTRGQQVTLRCSPISGHKSVSWYQQVLGQGPQFIFQYYEKEERGRGNFPDRFSARQFPNYSSELNVNALLLGDSALYLCASSLQGPNQPQHFGDGTRLSIL.

This clone has a handful of counts. The rearrangement uses TRBV7-9 and TRBJ2-2; no firm D call. Trimming removed 5 bases from V and 4 bases from J, with 2 bases in between. This CDR3 is built from 11 residues. The germline gives CDR1 SEHNR, CDR2 FQNEAQ (reference sequence). CDR3 amino acids: CASSRTGELFF. CDR3 nucleotides: TGTGCCAGCAGCCGCACCGGGGAGCTGTTTTTT.

The chain is built from TRBV6-1 and TRBJ1-1; weak D call: TRBD1 (5 bases). CDR1 MNHNS and CDR2 SASEGT come from the germline V gene. V was shortened by 3 bases and J by 1 base, with 12 bases between the two germline ends. This CDR3 comprises 15 residues. The CDR3 sequence is CASSEGLMGNTEAFF. In DNA, the CDR3 is TGTGCCAGCAGTGAGGGGCTAATGGGGAACACTGAAGCTTTCTTT.

This rearrangement joins TRBV27 to TRBJ2-1; 10 nucleotides match TRBD1. Looked up from germline, CDR1 is MNHEY and CDR2 is SMNVEV (reference sequence). The CDR3 sequence is 15 residues long. Germline trimming cut 8 bases from V and 8 bases from J; bases unmatched to any gene: 12. CDR3 nucleotide sequence: TGTGCCAGCGGGAACCGGGACAGGGGTAGGGATGAGCAGTTCTTC. It yields the protein CASGNRDRGRDEQFF.

The chain recombines TRBV28 with TRBJ1-2, with 11 bases fitting TRBD1. This CDR3 region has 15 residues. CDR1 and CDR2 (germline): MDHEN, SYDVKM. J gave up 4 bases and V 5 bases, and 6 bases lay outside the gene matches. The CDR3 spells CASSPDRGQGYGYTF. The CDR3 DNA reads as TGTGCCAGCAGTCCGGACAGGGGGCAAGGCTATGGCTACACCTTC.

The chain uses TRBV5-1 and TRBJ1-1; TRBD1 might be the D (5 bases). The CDR3 is 16 residues long. Germline V CDR1 and CDR2: SGHRS, YFSETQ. V lost 2 bases to trimming and J lost 3 bases, with 17 bases between them. CDR3 DNA: TGCGCCAGCAGCTTAGGTTGGGGGTCCTTGGACACTGAAGCTTTCTTT. This gives the protein CASSLGWGSLDTEAFF. Full variable domain (missing parts from reference TRBV5-1 and TRBJ1-1): KAGVTQTPRYLIKTRGQQVTLSCSPISGHRSVSWYQQTPGQGLQFLFEYFSETQRNKGNFPGRFSGRQFSNSRSEMNVSTLELGDSALYLCASSLGWGSLDTEAFFGQGTRLTVV.

V gene TRBV7-2 combines with J gene TRBJ2-2; D might be TRBD2 (6 bases). The germline CDR1 and CDR2 sequences are SGHTA and FQGNSA. There are 14 residues in the CDR3. V was pared by 2 bases and J by 5 bases, with 9 bases between. The CDR3: CASSLIGRTGELFF. CDR3 DNA: TGTGCCAGCAGCTTAATTGGGAGGACCGGGGAGCTGTTTTTT. Full variable domain (outside the CDR3, taken from reference TRBV7-2 and TRBJ2-2): GAGVSQSPSNKVTEKGKDVELRCDPISGHTALYWYRQSLGQGLEFLIYFQGNSAPDKSGLPSDRFSAERTGGSVSTLTIQRTQQEDSAVYLCASSLIGRTGELFFGEGSRLTVL.

The chain couples TRBV5-4 to TRBJ2-3, with unresolved D. V lost 2 bases and J lost 4, with 5 bases in between. This CDR3 region has 12 residues. CDR1 is SGHNT, CDR2 YYREEE, per germline (reference sequence). The CDR3 DNA follows: TGTGCCAGCAGCTTTTCGTCAGATACGCAGTATTTT. It encodes CASSFSSDTQYF.